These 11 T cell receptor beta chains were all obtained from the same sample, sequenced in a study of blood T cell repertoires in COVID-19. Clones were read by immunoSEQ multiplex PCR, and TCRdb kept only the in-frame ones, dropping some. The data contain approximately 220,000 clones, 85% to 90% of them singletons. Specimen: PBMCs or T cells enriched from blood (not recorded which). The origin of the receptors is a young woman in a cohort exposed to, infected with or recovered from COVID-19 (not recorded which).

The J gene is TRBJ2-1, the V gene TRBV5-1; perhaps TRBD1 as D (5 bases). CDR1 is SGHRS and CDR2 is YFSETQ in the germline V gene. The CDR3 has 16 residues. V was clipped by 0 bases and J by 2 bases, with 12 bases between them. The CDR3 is CASSLGQSRPYNEQFF. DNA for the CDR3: TGCGCCAGCAGCTTGGGACAGTCCCGACCCTACAATGAGCAGTTCTTC.

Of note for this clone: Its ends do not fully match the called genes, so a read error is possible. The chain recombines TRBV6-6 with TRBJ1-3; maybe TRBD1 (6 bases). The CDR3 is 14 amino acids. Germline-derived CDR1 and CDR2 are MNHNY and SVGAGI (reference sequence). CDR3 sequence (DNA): TGTGCCGGCAGAGGGGGGGGCTCTGGAAACACCATATATTTT. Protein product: CAGRGGGSGNTIYF.

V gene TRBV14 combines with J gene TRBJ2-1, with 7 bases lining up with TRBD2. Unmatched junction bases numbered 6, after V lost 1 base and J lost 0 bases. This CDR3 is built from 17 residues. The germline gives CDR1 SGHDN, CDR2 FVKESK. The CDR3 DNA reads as TGTGCCAGCAGCCAAGTTTGGGGGGGAAGCTCCTACAATGAGCAGTTCTTC. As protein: CASSQVWGGSSYNEQFF. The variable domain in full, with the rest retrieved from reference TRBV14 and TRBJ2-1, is EAGVTQFPSHSVIEKGQTVTLRCDPISGHDNLYWYRRVMGKEIKFLLHFVKESKQDESGMPNNRFLAERTGGTYSTLKVQPAELEDSGVYFCASSQVWGGSSYNEQFFGPGTRLTVL.

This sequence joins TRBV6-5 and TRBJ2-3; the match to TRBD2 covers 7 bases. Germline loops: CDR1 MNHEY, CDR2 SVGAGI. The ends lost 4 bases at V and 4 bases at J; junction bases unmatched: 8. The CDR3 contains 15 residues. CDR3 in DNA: TGTGCCAGCAGTTCGCCTAGCGGATTCCCAGATACGCAGTATTTT. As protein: CASSSPSGFPDTQYF.

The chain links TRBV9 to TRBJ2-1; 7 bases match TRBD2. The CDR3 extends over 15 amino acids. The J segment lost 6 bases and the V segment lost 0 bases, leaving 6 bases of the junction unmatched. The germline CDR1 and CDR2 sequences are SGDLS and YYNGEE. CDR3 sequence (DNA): TGTGCCAGCAGCGTAGACGGGACTACCCTCAATGAGCAGTTCTTC. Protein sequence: CASSVDGTTLNEQFF.

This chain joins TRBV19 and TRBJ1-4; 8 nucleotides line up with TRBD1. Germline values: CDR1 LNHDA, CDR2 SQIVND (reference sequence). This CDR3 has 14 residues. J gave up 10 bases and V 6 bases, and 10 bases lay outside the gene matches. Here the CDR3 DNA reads TGTGCCAGTAGCCTGACAGGGGAGAGTGGAAAACTGTTTTTT. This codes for CASSLTGESGKLFF.

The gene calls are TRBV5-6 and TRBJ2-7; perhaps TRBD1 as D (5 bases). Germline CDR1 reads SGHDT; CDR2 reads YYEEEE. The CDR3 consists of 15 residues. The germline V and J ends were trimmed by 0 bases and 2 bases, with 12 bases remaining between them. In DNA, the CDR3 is TGTGCCAGCAGCTTGGCCTGGGGCAGTACCTACGAGCAGTACTTC. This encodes CASSLAWGSTYEQYF. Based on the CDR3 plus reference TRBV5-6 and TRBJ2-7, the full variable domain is DAGVTQSPTHLIKTRGQQVTLRCSPKSGHDTVSWYQQALGQGPQFIFQYYEEEERQRGNFPDRFSGHQFPNYSSELNVNALLLGDSALYLCASSLAWGSTYEQYFGPGTRLTVT.

CDR3 in DNA: TGTGCCAGCACCTACCCGGGACAGGGACACTATGGCTACACCTTC. It is translated as CASTYPGQGHYGYTF. The rearrangement uses TRBV28 and TRBJ1-2; 9 nucleotides align to TRBD1. Germline CDR1 is MDHEN and CDR2 is SYDVKM. The V gene end was trimmed by 7 bases and the J gene end by 3 bases; junction bases not matched to a gene: 9. This CDR3 has 15 residues.

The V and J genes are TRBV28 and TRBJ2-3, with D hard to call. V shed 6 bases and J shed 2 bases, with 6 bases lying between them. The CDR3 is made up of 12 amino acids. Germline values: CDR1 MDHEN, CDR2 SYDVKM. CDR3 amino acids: CASRLDTDTQYF. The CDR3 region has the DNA TGTGCCAGCAGGCTAGACACAGATACGCAGTATTTT.

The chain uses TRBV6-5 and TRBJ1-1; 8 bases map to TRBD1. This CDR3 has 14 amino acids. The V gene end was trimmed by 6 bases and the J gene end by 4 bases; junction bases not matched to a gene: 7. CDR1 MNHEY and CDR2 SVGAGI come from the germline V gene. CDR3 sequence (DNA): TGTGCCAGCAGCCCACAGGGGGTCGGCACTGAAGCTTTCTTT. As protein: CASSPQGVGTEAFF.

The CDR3 sequence is CASSPEEGRGYTF. CDR3 in DNA: TGTGCCAGCTCACCAGAGGAGGGTAGGGGCTACACCTTC. The chain uses TRBV18 and TRBJ1-2, with unresolved D. V lost 2 bases, J lost 8 bases, and 12 bases lay in between. The CDR3 is made up of 13 amino acids. The germline V gene encodes CDR1 KGHSH and CDR2 LQKENI.